This T cell receptor (beta chain) was documented in a study of blood T cell repertoires in COVID-19. CDR3 length equals 14 residues. Germline V gene data show CDR1 as LNHNV and CDR2 as YYDKDF (reference sequence). Trimming pared 5 bases from V and 1 base from J, leaving 12 bases between. Some clones are missing from TCRdb's copy, which holds only in-frame ones; the method was immunoSEQ multiplex PCR. The table shows 150,000 or so clones, with approximately 88% occurring only once. The chain employs TRBV15 and TRBJ2-7, with D perhaps TRBD1 (6 bases). This clonotype was sampled from a woman aged 55-75 years with acute or convalescent COVID-19. The sequencing sample was made of peripheral blood. The CDR3 nucleotides are TGTGCCACCAGCGTGGTACAGGGATCCTACGAGCAGTACTTC. This sequence encodes CATSVVQGSYEQYF.